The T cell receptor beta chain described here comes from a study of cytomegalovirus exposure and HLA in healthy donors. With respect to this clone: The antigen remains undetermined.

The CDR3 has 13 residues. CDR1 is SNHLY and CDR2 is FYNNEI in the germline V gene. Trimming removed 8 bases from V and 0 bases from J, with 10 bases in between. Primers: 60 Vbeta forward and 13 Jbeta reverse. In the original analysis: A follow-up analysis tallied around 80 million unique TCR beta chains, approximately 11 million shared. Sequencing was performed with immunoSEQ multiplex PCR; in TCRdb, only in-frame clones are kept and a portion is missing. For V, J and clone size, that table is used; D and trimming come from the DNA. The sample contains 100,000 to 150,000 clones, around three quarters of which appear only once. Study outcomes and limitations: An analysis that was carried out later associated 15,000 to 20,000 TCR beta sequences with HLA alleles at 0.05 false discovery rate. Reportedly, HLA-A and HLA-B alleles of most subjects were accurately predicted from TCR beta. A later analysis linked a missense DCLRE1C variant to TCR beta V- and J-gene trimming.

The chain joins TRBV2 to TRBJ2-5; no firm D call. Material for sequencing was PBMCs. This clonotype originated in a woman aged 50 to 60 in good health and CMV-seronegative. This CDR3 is CASGRQNQETQYF. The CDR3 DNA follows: TGTGCCAGCGGCCGACAAAACCAAGAGACCCAGTACTTC.